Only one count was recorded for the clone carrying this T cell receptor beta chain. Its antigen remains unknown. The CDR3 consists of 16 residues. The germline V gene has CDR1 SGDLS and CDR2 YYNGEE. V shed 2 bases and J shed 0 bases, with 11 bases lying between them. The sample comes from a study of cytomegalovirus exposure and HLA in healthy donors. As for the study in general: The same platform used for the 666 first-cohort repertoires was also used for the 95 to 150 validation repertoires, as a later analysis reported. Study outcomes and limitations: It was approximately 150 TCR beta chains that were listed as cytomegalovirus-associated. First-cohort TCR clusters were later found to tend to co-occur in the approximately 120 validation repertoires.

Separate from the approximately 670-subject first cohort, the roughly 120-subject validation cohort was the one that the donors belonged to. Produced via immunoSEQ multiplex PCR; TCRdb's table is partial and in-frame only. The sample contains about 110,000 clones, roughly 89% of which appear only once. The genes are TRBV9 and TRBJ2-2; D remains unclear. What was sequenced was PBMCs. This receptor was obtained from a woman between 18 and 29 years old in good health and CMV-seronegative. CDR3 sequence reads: CASSVVSAANTGELFF. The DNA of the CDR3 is TGTGCCAGCAGCGTTGTTAGTGCTGCGAACACCGGGGAGCTGTTTTTT.